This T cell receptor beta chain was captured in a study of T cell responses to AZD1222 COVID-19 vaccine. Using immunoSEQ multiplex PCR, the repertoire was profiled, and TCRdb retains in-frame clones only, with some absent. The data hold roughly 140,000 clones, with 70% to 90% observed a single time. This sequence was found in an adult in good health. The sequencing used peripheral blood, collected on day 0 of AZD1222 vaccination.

This CDR3 is CASIGESRGRRNEQFF. The CDR3 DNA follows: TGTGCCAGCATCGGGGAGAGCAGGGGGCGCCGCAATGAGCAGTTCTTC. The chain combines TRBV7-9 with TRBJ2-1, with TRBD1 matching over 8 bases. The CDR3 sequence is 16 residues long. CDR1 is SEHNR, CDR2 FQNEAQ, per germline (reference sequence). V lost 7 bases and J lost 6; bases outside the gene matches: 14.